The T cell receptor (beta chain) described here comes from a study of T-cell reconstitution after alpha-beta-depleted transplantation in children. Study observations and caveats: At one year after transplant, newly produced T cells mostly accounted for T-cell counts and diversity. At around two months after transplant, the alpha-beta T cells were reportedly derived from several hundred expanded clones that came from non-depleted graft cells. Surviving recipient T cells and thymic progenitors produced the high day-60 TCRbeta diversity seen in some patients.

This sample's TCRbeta library carried unique molecular identifier barcodes. TCRdb processed the PCR reads anew with MiXCR; each CDR3 protein has one entry. The sample consists of 500,000 to 600,000 distinct CDR3 sequences, over 25% of them appearing once. This clonotype was recorded a few times. Its antigen is unidentified. Trimming removed 0 bases from V and 0 bases from J; junction bases left unmatched: 8. This CDR3 spans 19 amino acids. CDR1 and CDR2 from the germline V gene are LNHNV and YYDKDF (reference sequence). The chain has TRBV15 and TRBJ2-4, with TRBD2 matching 10 bases. The sequencing used PBMCs, collected before TCRalphabeta/CD19-depleted stem cell transplant. The TCR was taken from a boy under two years old with Wiskott-Aldrich syndrome, due to receive a stem cell transplant. The CDR3, as DNA: TGTGCCACCAGCAGAGAGAATCTAGCGGGAGCCCGAGCCAAAAACATTCAGTACTTC. Encoded protein: CATSRENLAGARAKNIQYF.